This T cell receptor (beta chain) was sequenced during a study of tumor and adjacent non-tumor tissue in lung cancer (dated 2018 in TCRdb). Regarding the research as a whole: Patients with adenocarcinoma (approximately 11), squamous cell carcinoma (2) and small cell lung cancer (1) were included in the cohort. Bulk TCRbeta repertoires were compared between lung tumor tissue and matched distant non-tumor lung tissue obtained from more than twelve lung cancer patients. Sequencing generated a total of some 130 million productive TCRbeta reads, averaging around 4.2 million reads per sample. The 15 or so patients were aged about 30 to 76 years, included approximately ten men and 5 women, and had TNM stage I to III disease. For each patient, one tumor sample and one normal lung sample were taken, giving 25 to 30 paired specimens that underwent TCRbeta CDR3 sequencing.

Notes on this clonotype: Its cognate antigen has yet to be identified. One junction end disagrees with the germline gene, perhaps due to a read error.

RNA was isolated from bulk unsorted tissue, and RNA quality was assessed with a NanoDrop ND-1000 and an Agilent 2100. Normal lung samples were distant non-tumor tissue taken more than 3 cm from the tumor edge. The donors were newly diagnosed lung cancer patients admitted for thoracic surgery in China from August to November 2014 who had not received prior chemotherapy. Patients who had received previous radiotherapy or chemotherapy, or who had another concurrent cancer, were excluded from the study. Surgical tissue pieces of about 1-2.3 cm3 were preserved in RNAlater solution and were kept at -80 degrees C until use. The library was built by means of multiplex PCR. Data came from an Illumina HiSeq 2500. TCRbeta libraries were built by three rounds of nested PCR using primers (Table S4), following protocols modified from ARM-PCR. Before sequencing, PCR products in the 200-500 bp range were cut out of the gel and cleaned up using the QIAquick gel extraction kit. Concerning the study's data processing: Reads were cleaned using Trimmomatic, were merged into complete CDR3 sequences using FLASH, and were assigned to V(D)J germline segments using MiTCR. Clonal diversity was computed as the inverse Simpson's index with VDJtools. Productive reads were defined as in-frame sequences without a premature stop codon. TCRdb reran the public reads through fastp at Q25 and MiXCR, keeping productive beta chains. Merged by CDR3 protein, the rows form single entries marked with the most common genes and DNA. V and J calls and clone size were set by TCRdb, not the authors. The sample profile shows under 80,000 distinct CDR3 sequences; 76% of them were found once. The top ten hold roughly 45% of the sample.

General findings and caveats noted by the study authors: A significantly larger cumulative share of the repertoire was made up by the top 100 clones in normal lung than in tumor tissue. TCR diversity was significantly higher in younger patients, and greater tumor TCR diversity was associated with shorter overall survival and shorter disease-free survival. Peripheral blood was not sequenced, so blood TCRbeta repertoires in these lung cancer patients were not examined. Neither the sequencing platform nor unique molecular identifiers are mentioned in the methods. Only approximately 16 patients were included in the cohort, and the need for larger samples and more detailed clinical data was noted by the authors. Significantly higher TCR diversity (inverse Simpson) was observed in tumor tissue than in normal lung tissue (about 410 vs 180, P = 0.0075, Mann-Whitney U test).

This TCR was sampled from a man aged 55 to 70 with non-small cell lung cancer. The sequencing input was distant non-tumor lung tissue.

CDR3 reads: CASCLYHLAKNIQYF. In nucleotide form, the sequence is TGTGCCAGCTGTTTATATCACTTAGCCAAAAACATTCAGTATTTC. The sequence is built from TRBV28 and TRBJ2-4, with no confident D gene call. The germline V gene encodes CDR1 MDHEN and CDR2 SYDVKM. Reading from cysteine to phenylalanine, the CDR3 counts 15 amino acids. The only DNA kept is the CDR3, 45 bases in frame from the first base.